What follows are 3 T cell receptor beta chains derived from one specimen sequenced in a study of vaccination and CD4 T cells after COVID-19. Treatment described: 10-day PBMC culture with coronavirus spike peptide pools or control peptides (ViraFEST assay). The antigens these receptors bind are not known. Oncomine TCR Beta short-read sequencing was applied to DNA from cultured CD4+ T cells. TCRdb analysed the PCR reads with MiXCR anew, one entry per CDR3 protein. The sample consists of around 21,000 distinct CDR3 sequences, roughly 51% of them appearing once. What was sequenced was CD4+ T cells from blood, cultured in vitro. The receptors here all came from a human donor who had recovered from COVID-19.

This clonotype was detected a few times. V is TRBV5-4 and J is TRBJ1-6; the D gene is possibly TRBD1 (6 bases). Germline assignment: CDR1 SGHNT and CDR2 YYREEE (reference sequence). CDR3 length equals 15 residues. V dropped 2 bases and J dropped 8 bases, with 14 bases sitting between them. The CDR3 DNA is TGTGCCAGCAGCTTTCGCGGGGGCTCAGATTCACCCCTCCACTTT. Translation gives CASSFRGGSDSPLHF.

The J gene is TRBJ2-3, the V gene TRBV25-1; weak D call: TRBD2 (5 bases). V was clipped by 6 bases and J by 2 bases, with 15 bases between them. In germline, CDR1 is MGHDK, CDR2 SYGVNS. The CDR3 has 15 amino acids. CDR3 bases: TGTGCCAGCAGGGGGATTGGCGGGTTCACAGATACGCAGTATTTT. The encoded protein is CASRGIGGFTDTQYF.

A few counts support this clonotype. The rearrangement links TRBV18 to TRBJ2-4; D gene unclear. CDR1 and CDR2 (germline): KGHSH, LQKENI. V dropped 6 bases and J dropped 3 bases, with 12 bases sitting between them. This CDR3 has 14 amino acids. The chain's CDR3 is CASSPPASKNIQYF. For the CDR3, the DNA is TGTGCCAGCTCCCCTCCAGCAAGCAAAAACATTCAGTACTTC. The variable domain in full, with the rest retrieved from reference TRBV18 and TRBJ2-4, is NAGVMQNPRHLVRRRGQEARLRCSPMKGHSHVYWYRQLPEEGLKFMVYLQKENIIDESGMPKERFSAEFPKEGPSILRIQQVVRGDSAAYFCASSPPASKNIQYFGAGTRLSVL.